One sample yielded the 31 T cell receptor beta chains listed below, sequenced in a study of blood T cells in healthy people across ages. With a J-beta primer mix and a sample-barcoded 5' primer, a second PCR ran roughly 7 to 11 cycles. TCRdb reprocessed the 5' RACE reads via MiXCR and lists one record per CDR3 protein. The table records over 700,000 distinct CDR3 sequences, about 55% of them present only once. Material for sequencing was blood. The receptor source for this set is a man older than 75 in good health.

The chain carries TRBV24-1 and TRBJ1-4, with D possibly being TRBD1 (5 bases). Germline lookup yields CDR1 KGHDR and CDR2 SFDVKD. The CDR3 runs to 15 residues. Between the trimmed V and J ends, which lost 2 bases and 8 bases, there was a span of 14 bases. The CDR3 sequence: CATSDSGQTGEKLFF. The DNA of the CDR3 is TGTGCCACCAGTGATTCCGGACAAACGGGGGAAAAACTGTTTTTT.

This clonotype was detected only once. This chain links TRBV24-1 with TRBJ2-3, with 10 bases matching TRBD1. The V gene's germline CDR1 is KGHDR and CDR2 SFDVKD. V lost 7 bases to trimming and J lost 3 bases; unmatched junction nucleotides: 6. This CDR3 is 15 amino acids long. The CDR3 region has the DNA TGTGCCACCAGCGAGGACAGGGGGGGGACAGATACGCAGTATTTT. Its protein product is CATSEDRGGTDTQYF.

Only a few counts were recorded for this clonotype. The CDR3 sequence: CASSLAMNEQFF. The CDR3 nucleotides are TGCGCCAGCAGCTTGGCCATGAATGAGCAGTTCTTC. The chain recombines TRBV5-1 with TRBJ2-1; D is uncertain. The germline V gene has CDR1 SGHRS and CDR2 YFSETQ. This CDR3 comprises 12 residues. Trimming shortened V by 0 bases and J by 7 bases, and 5 bases separated the two germline ends.

The chain joins TRBV20-1 to TRBJ1-1; TRBD1 agrees at 7 bases. The V gene's germline CDR1 is DFQATT and CDR2 SNEGSKA (reference sequence). Trimming at V came to 3 bases and at J to 2 bases, leaving 6 bases not matched to a gene. The CDR3 contains 14 residues. For the CDR3, the DNA is TGCAGTGCTAGGGGGACAGCCATTAACACTGAAGCTTTCTTT. It encodes CSARGTAINTEAFF.

The chain couples TRBV7-2 to TRBJ2-5, with D possibly TRBD1 on 6 matching bases. This CDR3 spans 14 amino acids. The germline gives CDR1 SGHTA, CDR2 FQGNSA. The V gene lost 3 bases and the J gene lost 2 bases, with 10 bases spanning the gap. CDR3 sequence reads: CASSFRQAQETQYF. CDR3 coding DNA: TGTGCCAGCAGCTTTCGACAGGCTCAAGAGACCCAGTACTTC.

The chain has TRBV7-2 and TRBJ1-2; D gene ambiguous. Germline CDR1 and CDR2: SGHTA and FQGNSA. With 1 base removed from V and 1 base from J, the gap between germline ends came to 7 bases. CDR3 size: 14 residues. In DNA form, the CDR3 reads TGTGCCAGCAGCTTAGGTTTCAGTAACTATGGCTACACCTTC. Its translation: CASSLGFSNYGYTF.

The rearrangement uses TRBV4-1 and TRBJ2-1; 9 bases agree with TRBD1. CDR1 and CDR2 from the germline V gene are MGHRA and YSYEKL. The CDR3 loop spans 17 amino acids. With V trimmed by 3 bases and J by 7 bases, 13 bases remained unmatched. The CDR3 reads CASSHINPGQGTNEQFF. CDR3 DNA sequence: TGCGCCAGCAGCCATATAAACCCGGGACAGGGAACGAATGAGCAGTTCTTC.

The V and J genes are TRBV15 and TRBJ2-1; unclear D gene. Per germline, CDR1 LNHNV and CDR2 YYDKDF (reference sequence). CDR3 size: 15 residues. V was shortened by 6 bases and J by 1 base, with 13 bases between the two germline ends. The CDR3 DNA reads as TGTGCCACCAGGAACCCGAGCGCGTCCTACAATGAGCAGTTCTTC. Amino acid sequence: CATRNPSASYNEQFF.

The rearrangement joins TRBV28 to TRBJ1-4; D is undetermined. This CDR3 is 14 amino acids long. V dropped 3 bases and J dropped 5 bases, with 10 bases sitting between them. Germline V CDR1 and CDR2: MDHEN, SYDVKM. The CDR3 region has the DNA TGTGCCAGCAGTTTGTACGGATTCAATGAAAAACTGTTTTTT. Its translation is CASSLYGFNEKLFF.

This clonotype was observed a few times. The CDR3 is CASSPPDGGLLSGANVLTF. The CDR3 bases are TGTGCCAGCAGTCCCCCGGACGGAGGGCTACTCTCTGGGGCCAACGTCCTGACTTTC. The rearrangement links TRBV12-3 or TRBV12-4 to TRBJ2-6; a weak D match, TRBD2 (6 bases). V was cut by 5 bases and J by 0 bases, with 20 bases left in between. This CDR3 contains 19 residues.

This clonotype was seen a single time. In DNA form, the CDR3 reads TGTGCCAGCAGCCGCGGCCGCTACGAGCAGTACTTC. Amino acid sequence: CASSRGRYEQYF. The chain employs TRBV3-1 and TRBJ2-7; the D is unclear. This CDR3 region has 12 residues. Trimming left V 4 bases short and J 3 bases short, with 7 bases between. Per the germline V gene, CDR1 is LGHDT and CDR2 is YNNKEL (reference sequence).

The chain links TRBV18 to TRBJ2-3, with D unclear. The CDR3 runs to 14 residues. Per the germline V gene, CDR1 is KGHSH and CDR2 is LQKENI. V lost 4 bases and J lost 4, with 12 bases in between. CDR3 in amino acids: CASSHSPAADTQYF. Written as DNA, the CDR3 is TGTGCCAGCTCACACAGTCCGGCGGCAGATACGCAGTATTTT.

V usage is TRBV15 and J usage is TRBJ2-5; D is possibly TRBD1 (6 bases). The CDR3 is 15 amino acids. Looked up from germline, CDR1 is LNHNV and CDR2 is YYDKDF (reference sequence). Deletions cut 1 base from V and 4 bases from J, with 13 bases between. CDR3: CATSRAGARGETQYF. Here the CDR3 DNA reads TGTGCCACCAGCAGAGCAGGGGCACGAGGAGAGACCCAGTACTTC.

The chain recombines TRBV7-9 with TRBJ1-4, with 10 bases matching TRBD1. Per germline, CDR1 SEHNR and CDR2 FQNEAQ (reference sequence). V trimming: 5 bases; J trimming: 0 bases; junction bases outside the gene matches: 3. This CDR3 is built from 16 residues. The CDR3 sequence is CASSTDRGTTNEKLFF. The CDR3 DNA follows: TGTGCCAGCAGCACGGACAGGGGGACAACTAATGAAAAACTGTTTTTT.

The chain uses TRBV12-3 or TRBV12-4 and TRBJ1-1; TRBD1 is a possible D gene (5 bases). Trimming removed 4 bases from V and 1 base from J, with 10 bases in between. CDR3 length equals 14 residues. The CDR3 coding sequence is TGTGCCAGCAGTTGGGGCAGCCAGAACACTGAAGCTTTCTTT. This codes for CASSWGSQNTEAFF.

This clonotype appeared once. The rearrangement links TRBV6-1 to TRBJ2-5; 8 bases map to TRBD1. Germline V gene sequence: CDR1 MNHNS, CDR2 SASEGT. V was pared by 3 bases and J by 1 base, with 4 bases of the junction left unmatched. The CDR3 is made up of 15 amino acids. DNA of the CDR3: TGTGCCAGCAGTGACAGGGGGCTAAGCCAAGAGACCCAGTACTTC. Translation gives CASSDRGLSQETQYF.

This clonotype was counted once. An end of the junction does not agree with germline; a read error may underlie this. The rearrangement links TRBV10-3 to TRBJ2-1, with 7 bases that match TRBD2. The germline gives CDR1 ENHRY, CDR2 SYGVKD. The CDR3 length is 15 residues. CDR3 in amino acids: CTISEGAGRVNEQFF. CDR3 nucleotide sequence: TGTACCATCAGTGAAGGAGCGGGAAGGGTAAATGAGCAGTTCTTC.

The chain is built from TRBV6-2 or TRBV6-3 and TRBJ1-1; the D gene is possibly TRBD1 (6 bases). V lost 6 bases, J lost 11 bases, and 16 bases lay in between. This CDR3 has 12 amino acids. The germline V gene encodes CDR1 MNHEY and CDR2 SVGEGT. CDR3 DNA: TGTGCCAGCAGAAAGACAGGTAGAGTGGCTTTCTTT. Protein product: CASRKTGRVAFF.

The chain uses TRBV12-3 or TRBV12-4 and TRBJ2-5, with D maybe TRBD2 (5 bases). The V gene lost 5 bases and the J gene lost 11 bases, with 21 bases spanning the gap. This CDR3 contains 14 residues. The CDR3 nucleotides read TGTGCCAGCAGTGGTGCCGCCGTGGGGAGAGGGCAGTACTTC. Translated: CASSGAAVGRGQYF.

This rearrangement joins TRBV6-5 to TRBJ2-7, with 12 nucleotides matching TRBD1. Germline V gene lookup returns CDR1 MNHEY and CDR2 SVGAGI. The trim removed 2 bases at V and 3 bases at J, leaving 5 bases unmatched. The CDR3 runs 16 residues. CDR3 sequence (DNA): TGTGCCAGCAGTTACCTGGGACAGGGGGCGGGCTACGAGCAGTACTTC. Encoded protein: CASSYLGQGAGYEQYF.

This chain links TRBV2 with TRBJ2-2; 12 bases are a match to TRBD1. The CDR3 is 15 residues long. The V gene's germline CDR1 is SNHLY and CDR2 FYNNEI. After removal of 8 bases from V and 5 bases from J, the junction contained 6 bases not matched to a gene. The CDR3 DNA follows: TGTGCCAGCCGACGGGACAGGGGGCCAACCGGGGAGCTGTTTTTT. This encodes CASRRDRGPTGELFF.

Comment on this clonotype: Just one base apart from a much larger clone, this may be a read error. The chain carries TRBV7-9 and TRBJ2-6; 11 bases match TRBD2. The CDR3 contains 19 residues. CDR1 SEHNR and CDR2 FQNEAQ come from the germline V gene (reference sequence). The DNA for the CDR3 is TGTGCCAGCAGCTTAGGTAGCGGGAGGGGTCCGTCTGGGGCCAACGTCCTGTCTTTC. Protein sequence: CASSLGSGRGPSGANVLSF.

The chain uses TRBV27 and TRBJ1-2, with D tentatively TRBD1 (5 bases). This CDR3 is 13 amino acids long. Germline V CDR1 and CDR2: MNHEY, SMNVEV (reference sequence). V shed 2 bases and J shed 4 bases, with 8 bases lying between them. Written as DNA, the CDR3 is TGTGCCAGCAGTTTACGGGGGATCTATGGCTACACCTTC. This gives the protein CASSLRGIYGYTF.

The rearrangement links TRBV15 to TRBJ1-4, with D perhaps TRBD1 (5 bases). The germline V and J ends were trimmed by 2 bases and 4 bases, with 8 bases remaining between them. In germline, CDR1 is LNHNV, CDR2 YYDKDF (reference sequence). The CDR3 totals 14 residues. The CDR3 loop reads CATSRNQGNEKLFF. In DNA, the CDR3 is TGTGCCACCAGCAGAAATCAGGGTAATGAAAAACTGTTTTTT.

The chain couples TRBV12-3 or TRBV12-4 to TRBJ2-3; the D gene is possibly TRBD1 (5 bases). The germline V and J ends were trimmed by 7 bases and 6 bases, with 14 bases remaining between them. The CDR3 runs to 13 residues. The CDR3 loop is CASTLSWGDTQYF. In nucleotides, the CDR3 is TGTGCCAGCACCTTATCCTGGGGCGATACGCAGTATTTT.

With respect to this clonotype: The germline gene is not matched at one end of the junction; a read error may be the cause. This chain links TRBV29-1 with TRBJ1-2; D not certain. CDR1 is SQVTM and CDR2 is ANQGSEA in the germline V gene. The length of the CDR3 is 13 residues. The CDR3 reads CSAEGQPNYGYTF. The CDR3 region has the DNA TGCAGCGCTGAAGGGCAGCCTAACTATGGCTACACCTTC.

CDR3 sequence: CASSPYTGDTKFRDAYF. The CDR3 nucleotides read TGTGCCAGCAGTCCATATACAGGGGACACAAAATTCAGAGACGCGTATTTT. This rearrangement joins TRBV28 to TRBJ2-3, with 7 bases that match TRBD1. V shed 5 bases, J shed 14 bases, and the junction held 25 bases outside the gene matches. CDR1 and CDR2 from the germline V gene are MDHEN and SYDVKM. There are 17 residues in the CDR3.

This clonotype was seen only a few times. This chain links TRBV6-1 with TRBJ2-5, with D maybe TRBD1 (6 bases). The ends were cut back, 4 bases at V and 3 bases at J, with 15 bases in the middle. Germline CDR1 is MNHNS and CDR2 is SASEGT. The CDR3 runs to 15 residues. The CDR3 nucleotides read TGTGCCAGCAGTGGAGGGGGAGTGGGAGAAGAGACCCAGTACTTC. Its protein is CASSGGGVGEETQYF.

A single count supports this clonotype. The chain employs TRBV7-9 and TRBJ2-1; TRBD2 agrees at 8 bases. Germline V lookup: CDR1 SEHNR, CDR2 FQNEAQ (reference sequence). With 6 bases clipped from V and 0 bases from J, the junction kept 7 bases outside the gene matches. The CDR3 runs to 16 residues. Written as DNA, the CDR3 is TGTGCCAGCAGGCCCACTAGCGGAGACTCCTACAATGAGCAGTTCTTC. Its translation: CASRPTSGDSYNEQFF. Full variable domain (rest looked up from reference TRBV7-9 and TRBJ2-1): DTGVSQNPRHKITKRGQNVTFRCDPISEHNRLYWYRQTLGQGPEFLTYFQNEAQLEKSRLLSDRFSAERPKGSFSTLEIQRTEQGDSAMYLCASRPTSGDSYNEQFFGPGTRLTVL.

The chain is built from TRBV27 and TRBJ1-5; TRBD1 matches at 9 bases. The CDR3 loop spans 15 amino acids. V shed 5 bases, J shed 6 bases, and the junction held 8 bases outside the gene matches. CDR1 and CDR2 (germline): MNHEY, SMNVEV (reference sequence). The CDR3 nucleotides read TGTGCCAGCAGTCCCCGGGACAGGGTGGGTCAGCCCCAGCATTTT. Translation gives CASSPRDRVGQPQHF.

This clonotype came up once. The chain carries TRBV12-5 and TRBJ2-1, with unresolved D. V was pared by 4 bases and J by 1 base, with 11 bases between. The CDR3 runs 15 residues. Germline CDR1 LGHNT, CDR2 FRNRAP. Here the CDR3 reads CASGSGSQSYNEQFF. The CDR3 DNA sequence: TGTGCTAGTGGTTCGGGCAGTCAGTCCTACAATGAGCAGTTCTTC.